This T cell receptor (beta chain) emerged from a study of lymphopenia after photon versus proton radiotherapy. Clones were read by immunoSEQ multiplex PCR, and TCRdb kept only the in-frame ones, dropping some. The sample has 65,000 or so clones; about 85% are singletons. The CDR3 covers 15 residues. Germline values: CDR1 SQVTM, CDR2 ANQGSEA. V trimming: 4 bases; J trimming: 3 bases; junction bases outside the gene matches: 11. The chain joins TRBV29-1 to TRBJ1-1, with TRBD1 matching over 7 bases. This TCR derives from a man older than 75 with esophageal cancer. The source was peripheral blood, collected from a patient treated with proton-based radiotherapy. The CDR3 loop is CSVGTGLRRDTEAFF. The CDR3, as DNA: TGCAGCGTTGGGACAGGCTTGAGGCGTGACACTGAAGCTTTCTTT.